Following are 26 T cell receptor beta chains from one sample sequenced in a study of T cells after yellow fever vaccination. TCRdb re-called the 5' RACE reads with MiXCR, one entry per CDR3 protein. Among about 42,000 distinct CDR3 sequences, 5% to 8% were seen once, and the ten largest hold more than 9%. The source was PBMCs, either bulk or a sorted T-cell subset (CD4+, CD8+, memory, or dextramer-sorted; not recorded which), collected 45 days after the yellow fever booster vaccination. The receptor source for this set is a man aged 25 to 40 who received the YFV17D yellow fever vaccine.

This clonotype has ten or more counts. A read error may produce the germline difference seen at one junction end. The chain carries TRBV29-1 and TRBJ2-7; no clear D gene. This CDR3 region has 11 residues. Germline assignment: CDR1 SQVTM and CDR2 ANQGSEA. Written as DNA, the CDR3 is TGCAGCGTTTCGTACGGAGACGAGGAGTACTTC. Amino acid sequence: CSVSYGDEEYF.

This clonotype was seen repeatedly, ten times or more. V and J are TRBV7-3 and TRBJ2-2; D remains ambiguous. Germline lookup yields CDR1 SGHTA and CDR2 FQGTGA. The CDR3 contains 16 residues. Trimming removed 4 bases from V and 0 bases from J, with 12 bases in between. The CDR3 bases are TGTGCCAGCAGCTGGATGGGCGGATCGAACACCGGGGAGCTGTTTTTT. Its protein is CASSWMGGSNTGELFF.

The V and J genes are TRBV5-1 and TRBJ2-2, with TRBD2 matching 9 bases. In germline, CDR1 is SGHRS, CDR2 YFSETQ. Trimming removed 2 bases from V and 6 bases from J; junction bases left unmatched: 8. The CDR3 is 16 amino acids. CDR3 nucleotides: TGCGCCAGCAGCTTCTCACTAGCGGGCCTTGCCGGGGAGCTGTTTTTT. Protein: CASSFSLAGLAGELFF.

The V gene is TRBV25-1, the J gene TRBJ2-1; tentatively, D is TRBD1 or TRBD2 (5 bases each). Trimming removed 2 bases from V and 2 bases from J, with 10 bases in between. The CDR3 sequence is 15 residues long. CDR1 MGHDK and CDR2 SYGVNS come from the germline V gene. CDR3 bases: TGTGCCAGCAGTGAACGGGACGGGACCTACAATGAGCAGTTCTTC. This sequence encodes CASSERDGTYNEQFF.

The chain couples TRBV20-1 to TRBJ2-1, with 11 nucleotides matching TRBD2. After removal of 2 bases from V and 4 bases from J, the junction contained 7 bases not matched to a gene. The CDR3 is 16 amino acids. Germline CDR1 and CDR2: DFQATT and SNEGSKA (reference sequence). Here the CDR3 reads CSARPLTSGRYNEQFF. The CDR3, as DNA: TGCAGTGCTAGACCTTTAACTAGCGGGAGATACAATGAGCAGTTCTTC.

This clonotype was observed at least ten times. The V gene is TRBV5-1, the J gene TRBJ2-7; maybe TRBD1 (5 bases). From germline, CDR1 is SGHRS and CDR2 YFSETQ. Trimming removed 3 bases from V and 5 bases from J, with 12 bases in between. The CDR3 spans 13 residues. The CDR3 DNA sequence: TGCGCCAGCAGCTCCGGCAGGGCCAACGAGCAGTACTTC. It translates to CASSSGRANEQYF. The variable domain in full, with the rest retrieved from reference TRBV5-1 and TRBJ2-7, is KAGVTQTPRYLIKTRGQQVTLSCSPISGHRSVSWYQQTPGQGLQFLFEYFSETQRNKGNFPGRFSGRQFSNSRSEMNVSTLELGDSALYLCASSSGRANEQYFGPGTRLTVT.

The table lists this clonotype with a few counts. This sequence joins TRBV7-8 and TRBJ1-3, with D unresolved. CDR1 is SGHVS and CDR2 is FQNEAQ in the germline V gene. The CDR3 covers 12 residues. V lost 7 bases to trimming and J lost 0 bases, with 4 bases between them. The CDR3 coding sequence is TGTGCCAGCACGACCTCTGGAAACACCATATATTTT. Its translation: CASTTSGNTIYF.

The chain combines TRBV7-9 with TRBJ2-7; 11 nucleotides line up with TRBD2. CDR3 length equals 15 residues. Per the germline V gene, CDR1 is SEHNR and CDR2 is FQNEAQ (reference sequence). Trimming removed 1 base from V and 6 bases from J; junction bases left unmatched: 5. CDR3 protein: CASSLDGLAGVEQYF. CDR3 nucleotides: TGTGCCAGCAGCTTAGATGGACTAGCGGGTGTCGAGCAGTACTTC.

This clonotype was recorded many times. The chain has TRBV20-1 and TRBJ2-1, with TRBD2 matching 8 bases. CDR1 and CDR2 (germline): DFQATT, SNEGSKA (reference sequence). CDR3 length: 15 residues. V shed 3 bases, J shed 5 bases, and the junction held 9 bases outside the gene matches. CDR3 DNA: TGCAGTGCTAGTAGTTCCGGGAGGGCCGACAATGAGCAGTTCTTC. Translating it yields CSASSSGRADNEQFF.

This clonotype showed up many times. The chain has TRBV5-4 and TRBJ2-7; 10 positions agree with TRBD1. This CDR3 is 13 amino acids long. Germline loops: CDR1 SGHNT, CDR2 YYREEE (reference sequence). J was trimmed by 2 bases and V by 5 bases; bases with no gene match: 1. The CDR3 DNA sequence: TGTGCCAGCAGTGGACAGGGGGCCTACGAGCAGTACTTC. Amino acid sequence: CASSGQGAYEQYF.

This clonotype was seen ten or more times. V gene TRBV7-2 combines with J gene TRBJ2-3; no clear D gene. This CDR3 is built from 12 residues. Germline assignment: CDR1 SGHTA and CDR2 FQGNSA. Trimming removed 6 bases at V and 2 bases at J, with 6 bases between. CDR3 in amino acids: CASSGSTDTQYF. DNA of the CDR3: TGTGCCAGCAGTGGGTCCACAGATACGCAGTATTTT.

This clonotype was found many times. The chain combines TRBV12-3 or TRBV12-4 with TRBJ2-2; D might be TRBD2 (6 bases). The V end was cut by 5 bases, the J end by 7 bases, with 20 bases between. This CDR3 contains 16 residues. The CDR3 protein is CASSTLSVRTIGELFF. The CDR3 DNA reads TGTGCCAGCAGTACTCTCTCCGTCAGGACTATCGGGGAGCTGTTTTTT.

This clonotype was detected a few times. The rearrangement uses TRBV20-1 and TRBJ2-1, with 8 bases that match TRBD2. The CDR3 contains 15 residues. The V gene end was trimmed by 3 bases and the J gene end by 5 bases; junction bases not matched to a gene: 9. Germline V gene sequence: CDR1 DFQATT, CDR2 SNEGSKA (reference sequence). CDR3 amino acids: CSARSAGVAHNEQFF. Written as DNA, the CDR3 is TGCAGTGCTAGGTCAGCGGGAGTGGCCCACAATGAGCAGTTCTTC.

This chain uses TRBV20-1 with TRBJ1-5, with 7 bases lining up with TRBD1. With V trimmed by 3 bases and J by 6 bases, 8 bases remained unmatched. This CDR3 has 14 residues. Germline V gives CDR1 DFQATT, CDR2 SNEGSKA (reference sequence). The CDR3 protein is CSARAGGGSQPQHF. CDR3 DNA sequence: TGCAGTGCTAGGGCCGGAGGGGGCTCTCAGCCCCAGCATTTT.

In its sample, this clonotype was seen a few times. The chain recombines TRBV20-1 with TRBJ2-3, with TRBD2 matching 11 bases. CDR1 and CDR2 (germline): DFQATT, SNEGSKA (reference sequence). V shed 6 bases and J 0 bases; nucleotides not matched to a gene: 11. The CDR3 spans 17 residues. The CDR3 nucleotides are TGCAGTGCGACTCTAGCGGGAGGCCCGCCTAGCACAGATACGCAGTATTTT. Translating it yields CSATLAGGPPSTDTQYF.

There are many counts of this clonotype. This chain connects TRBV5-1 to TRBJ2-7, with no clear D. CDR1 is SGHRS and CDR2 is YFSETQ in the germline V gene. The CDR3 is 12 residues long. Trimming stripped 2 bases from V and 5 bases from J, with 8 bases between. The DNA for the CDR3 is TGCGCCAGCAGCTTCTCGGCTAACGAGCAGTACTTC. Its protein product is CASSFSANEQYF. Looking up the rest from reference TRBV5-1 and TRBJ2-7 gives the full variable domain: KAGVTQTPRYLIKTRGQQVTLSCSPISGHRSVSWYQQTPGQGLQFLFEYFSETQRNKGNFPGRFSGRQFSNSRSEMNVSTLELGDSALYLCASSFSANEQYFGPGTRLTVT.

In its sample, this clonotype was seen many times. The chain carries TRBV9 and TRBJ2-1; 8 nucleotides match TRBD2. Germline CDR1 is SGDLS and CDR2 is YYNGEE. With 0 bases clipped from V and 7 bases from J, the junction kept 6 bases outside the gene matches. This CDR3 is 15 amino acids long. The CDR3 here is CASSVVVAGKNEQFF. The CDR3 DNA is TGTGCCAGCAGCGTAGTAGTAGCGGGAAAGAATGAGCAGTTCTTC.

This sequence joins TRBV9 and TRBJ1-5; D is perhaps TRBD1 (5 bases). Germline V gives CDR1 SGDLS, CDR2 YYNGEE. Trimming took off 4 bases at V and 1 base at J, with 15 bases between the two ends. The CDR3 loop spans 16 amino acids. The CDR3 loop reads CASSPGVGGSNQPQHF. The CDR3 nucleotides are TGTGCCAGCAGCCCAGGCGTGGGGGGGAGCAATCAGCCCCAGCATTTT.

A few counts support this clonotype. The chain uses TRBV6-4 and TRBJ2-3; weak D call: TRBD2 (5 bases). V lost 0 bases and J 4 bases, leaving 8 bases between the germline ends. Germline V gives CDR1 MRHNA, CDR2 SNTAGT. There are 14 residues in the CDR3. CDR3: CASSDSRRSDTQYF. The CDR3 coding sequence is TGTGCCAGCAGTGACTCTAGGAGGTCAGATACGCAGTATTTT.

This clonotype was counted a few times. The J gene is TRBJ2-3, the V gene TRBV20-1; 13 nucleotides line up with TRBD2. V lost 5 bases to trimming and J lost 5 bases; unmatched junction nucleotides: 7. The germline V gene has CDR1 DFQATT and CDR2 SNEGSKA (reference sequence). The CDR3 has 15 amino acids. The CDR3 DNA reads TGCAGTGCTCTAAGGACTAGCGGGAGACGAGATACGCAGTATTTT. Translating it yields CSALRTSGRRDTQYF.

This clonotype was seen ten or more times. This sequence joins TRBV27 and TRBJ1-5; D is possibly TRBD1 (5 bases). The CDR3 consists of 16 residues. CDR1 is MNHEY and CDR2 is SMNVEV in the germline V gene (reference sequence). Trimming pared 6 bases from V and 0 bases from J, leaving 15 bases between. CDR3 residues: CASSGHYPYSNQPQHF. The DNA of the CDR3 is TGTGCCAGCAGCGGACACTACCCCTATAGCAATCAGCCCCAGCATTTT.

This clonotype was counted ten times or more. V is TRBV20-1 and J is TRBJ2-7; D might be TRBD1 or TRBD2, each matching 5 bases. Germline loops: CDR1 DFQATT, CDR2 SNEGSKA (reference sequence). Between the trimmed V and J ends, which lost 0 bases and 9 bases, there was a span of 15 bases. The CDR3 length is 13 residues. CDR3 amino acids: CSARDLRDVPQYF. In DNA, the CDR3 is TGCAGTGCTAGAGATCTGAGGGACGTACCGCAGTACTTC.

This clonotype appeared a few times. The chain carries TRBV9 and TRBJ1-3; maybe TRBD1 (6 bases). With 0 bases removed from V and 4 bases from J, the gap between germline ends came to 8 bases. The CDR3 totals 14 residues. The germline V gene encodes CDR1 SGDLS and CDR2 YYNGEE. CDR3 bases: TGTGCCAGCAGCGTAGGGACAGCCGGAAACACCATATATTTT. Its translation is CASSVGTAGNTIYF.

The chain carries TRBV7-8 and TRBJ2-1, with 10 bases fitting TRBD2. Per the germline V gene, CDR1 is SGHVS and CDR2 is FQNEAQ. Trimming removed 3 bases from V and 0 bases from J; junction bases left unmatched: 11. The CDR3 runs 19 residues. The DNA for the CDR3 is TGTGCCAGCAGCTTTCCCCAGGGGGCTAGCGGGGGCTCCTACAATGAGCAGTTCTTC. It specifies CASSFPQGASGGSYNEQFF.

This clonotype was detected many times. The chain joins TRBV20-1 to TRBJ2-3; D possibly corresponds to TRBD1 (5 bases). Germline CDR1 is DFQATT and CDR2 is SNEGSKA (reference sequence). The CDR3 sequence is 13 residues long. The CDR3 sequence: CSRARTYTDTQYF. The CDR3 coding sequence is TGCAGCAGGGCGCGGACCTACACAGATACGCAGTATTTT.

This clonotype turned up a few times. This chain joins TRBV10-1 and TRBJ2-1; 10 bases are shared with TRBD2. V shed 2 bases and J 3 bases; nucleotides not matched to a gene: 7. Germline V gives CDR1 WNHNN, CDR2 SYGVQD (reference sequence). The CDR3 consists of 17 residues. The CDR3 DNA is TGCGCCAGCAGTGAGCGCCCTAGCGGGAGCCTCTACAATGAGCAGTTCTTC. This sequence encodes CASSERPSGSLYNEQFF.